The 15 T cell receptor beta chains presented below share a single source sample, sequenced in a study of post-analysis software for immune sequencing data. Study-wide points: When patients were compared with controls, five TRBV segments were more frequent, TRBV5-6, TRBV5-1 and TRBV20-1 among them.

Incorporated into the TCR beta cDNA libraries were unique molecular identifiers, which served to reduce PCR and sequencing biases. One entry per CDR3 protein results from TCRdb running MiXCR on the PCR reads. The data show 650,000 to 850,000 distinct CDR3 sequences, roughly 50% seen once. What these receptors recognize is not known. The sample comprised blood. The receptors shown here come from a girl aged 10 to 17 with multiple sclerosis.

The V and J genes are TRBV7-8 and TRBJ2-7; TRBD2 is a possible D gene (6 bases). The germline gives CDR1 SGHVS, CDR2 FQNEAQ. The CDR3 length is 13 residues. V lost 3 bases to trimming and J lost 3 bases, with 9 bases between them. In nucleotides, the CDR3 is TGTGCCAGCAGCTTGGGACTGAACTACGAGCAGTACTTC. Encoded protein: CASSLGLNYEQYF.

The chain joins TRBV5-1 to TRBJ2-1, with 8 bases fitting TRBD2. The CDR3 is 16 residues long. The J segment lost 8 bases and the V segment lost 2 bases, leaving 12 bases of the junction unmatched. Germline V CDR1 and CDR2: SGHRS, YFSETQ. CDR3 nucleotide sequence: TGCGCCAGCAGCTTTAAGCGGGAGACTCCAGTAGATGAGCAGTTCTTC. Residues: CASSFKRETPVDEQFF.

The CDR3 region is CASSIGERSYEQYF. CDR3 nucleotide sequence: TGTGCCAGCAGCATAGGGGAGCGCTCCTACGAGCAGTACTTC. The chain joins TRBV9 to TRBJ2-7, with D perhaps given as TRBD1 or TRBD2 (5 bases each). The CDR3 has 14 amino acids. V lost 4 bases and J lost 0, with 11 bases in between. From germline, CDR1 is SGDLS and CDR2 YYNGEE.

This chain joins TRBV5-5 and TRBJ2-1; D uncertain. Trimming took 0 bases from V and 5 from J, leaving 9 bases between them. Germline V gene lookup returns CDR1 SGHKS and CDR2 YYEKEE (reference sequence). The CDR3 has 14 amino acids. The CDR3 DNA follows: TGTGCCAGCAGCTTGGCCGGAAGAGACAATGAGCAGTTCTTC. Its translation: CASSLAGRDNEQFF.

The DNA for the CDR3 is TGTGCCAGCAGGCCAGAAGTACACGAGCAGTACTTC. The encoded protein is CASRPEVHEQYF. The chain couples TRBV2 to TRBJ2-4, with D unresolved. The J call may not be correct, given that the DNA end is closer to TRBJ2-7. The V gene's germline CDR1 is SNHLY and CDR2 FYNNEI. The CDR3 covers 12 residues.

The chain combines TRBV7-9 with TRBJ1-5; D gene uncertain. The V gene's germline CDR1 is SEHNR and CDR2 FQNEAQ (reference sequence). The CDR3 covers 14 residues. V was pared by 5 bases and J by 2 bases, with 10 bases between. The CDR3 coding sequence is TGTGCCAGCAGCCCAGAGCCGGGCAATCAGCCCCAGCATTTT. Its translation is CASSPEPGNQPQHF.

There are a few counts of this clonotype. The chain combines TRBV4-2 with TRBJ2-7, with a weak D call TRBD1 (6 bases). The CDR3 is 16 amino acids. Germline values: CDR1 LGHNA, CDR2 YNFKEQ. V was shortened by 1 base and J by 5 bases, with 18 bases between the two germline ends. The CDR3 DNA sequence: TGTGCCAGCAGCCAAGCTCGACGGGACAATAGCGACGAGCAGTACTTC. Residues: CASSQARRDNSDEQYF.

The chain is built from TRBV9 and TRBJ2-7; 10 positions agree with TRBD1. Unmatched junction bases numbered 7, after V lost 3 bases and J lost 4 bases. CDR3 size: 15 residues. From germline, CDR1 is SGDLS and CDR2 YYNGEE. CDR3 in DNA: TGTGCCAGCAGCGGAACGGGACAGGGGACATACGAGCAGTACTTC. Translated, it gives CASSGTGQGTYEQYF. Full variable domain (missing parts from reference TRBV9 and TRBJ2-7): DSGVTQTPKHLITATGQRVTLRCSPRSGDLSVYWYQQSLDQGLQFLIQYYNGEERAKGNILERFSAQQFPDLHSELNLSSLELGDSALYFCASSGTGQGTYEQYFGPGTRLTVT.

The CDR3 sequence is CASSPSQGSYEQYF. The DNA of the CDR3 is TGTGCCAGCAGCCCGTCACAGGGTTCCTACGAGCAGTACTTC. The chain employs TRBV3-1 and TRBJ2-5, with D perhaps matching TRBD1 (6 bases). Matching the DNA end better, TRBJ2-7 makes the J call doubtful. Germline V gene sequence: CDR1 LGHDT, CDR2 YNNKEL (reference sequence). The CDR3 is 14 residues long.

The gene calls are TRBV10-3 and TRBJ2-3; TRBD1 matches 8 bases. Germline assignment: CDR1 ENHRY and CDR2 SYGVKD. V lost 7 bases to trimming and J lost 2 bases; unmatched junction nucleotides: 8. The CDR3 consists of 15 residues. DNA of the CDR3: TGTGCCATCACCGGGACAGGCGTCGCCACAGATACGCAGTATTTT. Its protein product is CAITGTGVATDTQYF.

CDR3 nucleotide sequence: TGTGCCAGTCACGGGACAGCCTACTACGAGCAGTACTTC. Amino acid sequence: CASHGTAYYEQYF. The J gene is TRBJ2-4, the V gene TRBV28; 7 bases fit TRBD1. The better agreement between TRBJ2-7 and the DNA end casts doubt on the J call. The CDR3 has 13 residues. CDR1 MDHEN and CDR2 SYDVKM come from the germline V gene.

CDR3 protein: CASKGQGPGELFF. The CDR3 DNA is TGTGCCAGCAAGGGGCAGGGGCCCGGGGAGCTGTTTTTT. The V call is TRBV2, the J call TRBJ2-2; a weak D match, TRBD1 (6 bases). This CDR3 is 13 amino acids long. Germline V gene data show CDR1 as SNHLY and CDR2 as FYNNEI. The ends were cut back, 7 bases at V and 6 bases at J, with 12 bases in the middle.

This chain links TRBV10-3 with TRBJ2-7; D gene uncertain. The CDR3 is 16 amino acids. V lost 11 bases and J 6 bases, leaving 29 bases between the germline ends. CDR1 is ENHRY and CDR2 is SYGVKD in the germline V gene. Here the CDR3 DNA reads TGTGCCGTCTCCCCATCCGGGTCCACTCTTTGGGGCGAGCAGTACTTC. Its protein is CAVSPSGSTLWGEQYF.

V is TRBV24-1 and J is TRBJ2-2, with TRBD1 matching 7 bases. The V and J ends lost 2 bases and 0 bases, in that order; junction bases with no gene match: 2. Germline CDR1 reads KGHDR; CDR2 reads SFDVKD. This CDR3 has 16 amino acids. CDR3 sequence: CATSDSDRSNTGELFF. The CDR3 DNA reads TGTGCCACCAGTGATTCGGACAGGTCGAACACCGGGGAGCTGTTTTTT.

This sequence joins TRBV20-1 and TRBJ2-7; perhaps TRBD1 as D (6 bases). The V gene lost 4 bases and the J gene lost 4 bases, with 11 bases spanning the gap. This CDR3 region has 12 residues. Germline CDR1 is DFQATT and CDR2 is SNEGSKA (reference sequence). The CDR3 sequence is CSAIGGVYEQYF. In DNA form, the CDR3 reads TGCAGTGCTATAGGGGGAGTATACGAGCAGTACTTC.